These 13 T cell receptor beta chains came from one sample sequenced in a study of early T cells in non-severe SARS-CoV-2 infection. TCRdb passed the 5' RACE reads through MiXCR, listing each CDR3 protein once. The data hold some 64,000 distinct CDR3 sequences, with 10% observed a single time. The source was whole blood, collected at baseline. These TCRs come from an adult who was a healthcare worker with PCR-confirmed SARS-CoV-2 infection or an uninfected control (not recorded which).

This chain links TRBV11-2 with TRBJ2-1; TRBD2 matches 10 bases. Germline V gene sequence: CDR1 SGHAT, CDR2 FQNNGV. This CDR3 comprises 14 residues. The V and J ends lost 0 bases and 12 bases, in that order; junction bases with no gene match: 5. This chain's CDR3 is CASSLEIAGGGQFF. As DNA, the CDR3 is TGTGCCAGCAGCTTAGAAATAGCGGGAGGCGGGCAGTTCTTC.

The chain joins TRBV25-1 to TRBJ1-2; no clear D. The CDR3 covers 12 residues. The V end lost 3 bases, the J end lost 5 bases, and 7 bases lay between the germline ends. Germline loops: CDR1 MGHDK, CDR2 SYGVNS. CDR3 in DNA: TGTGCCAGCAGTGACCGGAGATATGGCTACACCTTC. Translated, it gives CASSDRRYGYTF.

V and J are TRBV6-5 and TRBJ2-2; a possible D gene is TRBD2 (6 bases). Germline CDR1 and CDR2: MNHEY and SVGAGI. The V gene lost 8 bases and the J gene lost 0 bases, with 16 bases spanning the gap. The CDR3 is 16 residues long. CDR3 DNA: TGTGCCAGCCAACCCACGGGACTCCCGAACACCGGGGAGCTGTTTTTT. Its protein is CASQPTGLPNTGELFF.

The table lists this clonotype with a few counts. This chain connects TRBV13 to TRBJ2-1; 15 positions match TRBD2. The J segment lost 2 bases and the V segment lost 4 bases, leaving 6 bases of the junction unmatched. Germline-derived CDR1 and CDR2 are PRHDT and FYEKMQ (reference sequence). The CDR3 totals 18 residues. The chain's CDR3 is CASSSGTSGRLTYNEQFF. CDR3 coding DNA: TGTGCCAGCAGCTCCGGGACTAGCGGGAGGCTGACCTACAATGAGCAGTTCTTC.

This clonotype was found many times. The chain joins TRBV2 to TRBJ1-1; perhaps TRBD1 as D (6 bases). Between the trimmed V and J ends, which lost 4 bases and 10 bases, there was a span of 19 bases. The CDR3 consists of 14 residues. CDR1 SNHLY and CDR2 FYNNEI come from the germline V gene. CDR3: CASSVGEQGRRAFF. CDR3 coding DNA: TGTGCCAGCAGTGTCGGGGAGCAGGGGAGGAGAGCTTTCTTT.

V usage is TRBV10-3 and J usage is TRBJ2-3; TRBD1 or TRBD2 may be the D gene (5 bases each). Trimming cost V 4 bases and J 0 bases, with 11 bases left between them. This CDR3 region has 15 residues. From germline, CDR1 is ENHRY and CDR2 SYGVKD. The CDR3 nucleotides are TGTGCCATCAGTGTGAGGGGCCGAAGCACAGATACGCAGTATTTT. This translates into CAISVRGRSTDTQYF.

This clonotype appeared many times. The genes are TRBV29-1 and TRBJ1-1; D uncertain. Germline CDR1 is SQVTM and CDR2 is ANQGSEA. Trimming removed 4 bases from V and 1 base from J, with 7 bases in between. The CDR3 consists of 12 residues. CDR3 loop: CSVGEGNTEAFF. The CDR3 region has the DNA TGCAGCGTTGGAGAGGGGAACACTGAAGCTTTCTTT.

This clonotype was detected only a few times. The chain is built from TRBV7-6 and TRBJ2-7, with 9 bases fitting TRBD1. V lost 1 base, J lost 1 base, and 2 bases stayed unmatched. This CDR3 spans 15 amino acids. The germline V gene encodes CDR1 SGHVS and CDR2 FNYEAQ. This CDR3 reads CASSLEGQGSYEQYF. The CDR3 DNA reads as TGTGCCAGCAGCTTAGAGGGACAGGGTTCCTACGAGCAGTACTTC. The variable domain in full, completed from reference TRBV7-6 and TRBJ2-7, reads GAGVSQSPRYKVTKRGQDVALRCDPISGHVSLYWYRQALGQGPEFLTYFNYEAQQDKSGLPNDRFSAERPEGSISTLTIQRTEQRDSAMYRCASSLEGQGSYEQYFGPGTRLTVT.

Ten or more counts support this clonotype. The chain links TRBV5-8 to TRBJ2-3; 9 bases fit TRBD1. Germline V gene lookup returns CDR1 SGHTS and CDR2 YDEGEE. There are 15 residues in the CDR3. Trimming removed 2 bases from V and 4 bases from J; junction bases left unmatched: 5. The CDR3 DNA reads TGTGCCAGCAGCTTACCGGGACAGGGCCCAGATACGCAGTATTTT. This gives the protein CASSLPGQGPDTQYF.

This clonotype was counted between two and nine times. V usage is TRBV4-1 and J usage is TRBJ2-7; TRBD2 aligns across 7 bases. Looked up from germline, CDR1 is MGHRA and CDR2 is YSYEKL. The CDR3 contains 14 residues. V was clipped by 8 bases and J by 2 bases; unmatched bases: 9. CDR3 nucleotide sequence: TGCGCCAGCCCTTCCCTAGCGGAGCCCTACGAGCAGTACTTC. Amino acid sequence: CASPSLAEPYEQYF.

The J gene is TRBJ2-5, the V gene TRBV11-3, with a tentative D call TRBD2 (6 bases). V was trimmed by 5 bases and J by 6 bases, leaving 10 bases between them. This CDR3 comprises 12 residues. Germline V gene sequence: CDR1 SGHNT, CDR2 YENEEA. CDR3 residues: CASSLGSQTQYF. The CDR3 DNA reads TGTGCCAGCAGCCTCGGGAGCCAGACCCAGTACTTC.

This chain connects TRBV20-1 to TRBJ2-7, with a tentative D call TRBD1 (5 bases). Germline CDR1 is DFQATT and CDR2 is SNEGSKA (reference sequence). Trimming removed 6 bases at V and 6 bases at J, with 15 bases between. CDR3 length equals 12 residues. CDR3 amino acids: CSAIPGFSEQYF. For the CDR3, the DNA is TGCAGTGCCATCCCAGGGTTTAGCGAGCAGTACTTC.

This clonotype was observed at least ten times. J is TRBJ1-5 and V is TRBV4-1; a weak D match, TRBD1 (5 bases). The CDR3 length is 16 residues. The germline CDR1 and CDR2 sequences are MGHRA and YSYEKL. With 2 bases removed from V and 3 bases from J, the gap between germline ends came to 14 bases. This CDR3 is CASSQFYPGPNQPQHF. DNA of the CDR3: TGCGCCAGCAGCCAATTCTACCCAGGGCCCAATCAGCCCCAGCATTTT.